This T cell receptor (beta chain) originates from a study of T cells in localized non-small cell lung cancer. Only in-frame clones appear in the TCRdb table, and some are missing; sequencing was by immunoSEQ multiplex PCR. The sample includes about 2,800 clones, 32% of them seen just once. The source of this sequence is an older female donor with stage II squamous cell lung carcinoma. The source material was lung tumor tissue, sampled before any cancer treatment.

CDR3 coding DNA: TGCGCCAGCAGTCCCATGGACAATCAGCCCCAGCATTTT. Its protein product is CASSPMDNQPQHF. The genes are TRBV23-1 and TRBJ1-5; no definite D call. TRBV23-1 is classed as an ORF, of uncertain function. V was trimmed by 4 bases and J by 3 bases, leaving 7 bases between them. CDR3 length equals 13 residues.